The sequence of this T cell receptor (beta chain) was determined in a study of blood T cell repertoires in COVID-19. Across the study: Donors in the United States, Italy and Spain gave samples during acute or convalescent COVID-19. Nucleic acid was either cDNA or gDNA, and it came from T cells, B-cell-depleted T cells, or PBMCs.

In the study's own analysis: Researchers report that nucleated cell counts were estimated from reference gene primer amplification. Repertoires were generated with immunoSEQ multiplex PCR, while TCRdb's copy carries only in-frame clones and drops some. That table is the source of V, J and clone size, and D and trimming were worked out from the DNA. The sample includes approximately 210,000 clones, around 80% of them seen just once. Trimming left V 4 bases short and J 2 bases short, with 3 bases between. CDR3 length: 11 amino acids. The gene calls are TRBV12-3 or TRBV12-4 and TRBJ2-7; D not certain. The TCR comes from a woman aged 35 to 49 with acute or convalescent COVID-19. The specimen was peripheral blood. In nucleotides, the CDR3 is TGTGCCAGCAGTTACACCTACGAGCAGTACTTC. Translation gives CASSYTYEQYF.